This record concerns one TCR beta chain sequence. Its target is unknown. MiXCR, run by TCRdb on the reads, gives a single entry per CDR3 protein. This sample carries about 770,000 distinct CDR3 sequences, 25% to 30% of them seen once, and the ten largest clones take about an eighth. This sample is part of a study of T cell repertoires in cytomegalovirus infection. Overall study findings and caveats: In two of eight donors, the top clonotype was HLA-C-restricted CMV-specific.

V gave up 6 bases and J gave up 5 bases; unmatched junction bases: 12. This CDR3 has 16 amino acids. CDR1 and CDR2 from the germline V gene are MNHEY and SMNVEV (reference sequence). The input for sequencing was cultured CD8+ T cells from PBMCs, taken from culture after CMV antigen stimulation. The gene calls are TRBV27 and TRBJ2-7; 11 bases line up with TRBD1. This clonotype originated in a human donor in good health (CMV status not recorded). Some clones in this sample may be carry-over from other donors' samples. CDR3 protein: CASSQDRGLKGDEQYF. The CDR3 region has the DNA TGTGCCAGCAGCCAGGACAGGGGGCTTAAAGGCGACGAGCAGTACTTC.